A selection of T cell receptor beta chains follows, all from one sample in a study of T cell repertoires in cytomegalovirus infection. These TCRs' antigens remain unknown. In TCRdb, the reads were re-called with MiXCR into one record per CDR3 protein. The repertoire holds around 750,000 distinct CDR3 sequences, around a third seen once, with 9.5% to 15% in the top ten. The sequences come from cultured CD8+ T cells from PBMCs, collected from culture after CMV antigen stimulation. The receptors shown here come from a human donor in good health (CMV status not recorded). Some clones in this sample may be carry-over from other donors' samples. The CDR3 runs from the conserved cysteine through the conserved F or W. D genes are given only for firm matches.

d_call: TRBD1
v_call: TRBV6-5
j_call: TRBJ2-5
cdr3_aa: CASRPRDSYWETQYF

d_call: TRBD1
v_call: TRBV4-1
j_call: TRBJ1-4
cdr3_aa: CASSLWDRGNEKLFF

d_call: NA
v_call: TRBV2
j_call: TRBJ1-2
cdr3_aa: CASSDRDTLPNYGYTF

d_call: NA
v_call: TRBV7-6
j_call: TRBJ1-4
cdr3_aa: CASSPTTRGTNEKLFF

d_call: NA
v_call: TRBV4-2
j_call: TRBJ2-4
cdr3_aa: CASSPPRANIQYF

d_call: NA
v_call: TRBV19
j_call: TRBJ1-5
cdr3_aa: CASNVGGRQPQHF

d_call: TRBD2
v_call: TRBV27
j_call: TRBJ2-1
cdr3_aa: CASSWIAGGPYNEQFF

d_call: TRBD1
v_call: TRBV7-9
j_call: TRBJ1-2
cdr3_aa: CASSKDRGAYGYTF

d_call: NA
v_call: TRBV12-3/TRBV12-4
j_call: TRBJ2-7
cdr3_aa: CASSRGSYEQYF

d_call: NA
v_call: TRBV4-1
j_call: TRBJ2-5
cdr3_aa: CASSQIGCETQYF

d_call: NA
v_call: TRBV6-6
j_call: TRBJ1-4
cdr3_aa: CASSSQLLGANEKLFF

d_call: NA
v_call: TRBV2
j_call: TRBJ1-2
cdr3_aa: CASSYQVRGANGYTF

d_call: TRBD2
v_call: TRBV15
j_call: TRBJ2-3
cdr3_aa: CATSPLGGLVGVGSTDTQYF

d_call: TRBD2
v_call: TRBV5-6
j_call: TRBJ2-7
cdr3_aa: CASSLGSGGRYEQYF